Listed below are T cell receptor beta chains from one sample, sequenced in a study of early T cells in non-severe SARS-CoV-2 infection. MiXCR, run by TCRdb on the 5' RACE reads, gives a single entry per CDR3 protein. Among under 70,000 distinct CDR3 sequences listed, 5.9% were seen once. Sequenced material: whole blood, taken at baseline. Every receptor here comes from an adult who was a healthcare worker with PCR-confirmed SARS-CoV-2 infection or an uninfected control (not recorded which). The CDR3 runs from the conserved cysteine through the conserved F or W. D genes are given only for firm matches. Rows give clone size only sometimes, using once, few, many, or a class for an expanded clone.

J | D | V | size | CDR3 | DNA
TRBJ1-2 | NA | TRBV12-3/TRBV12-4 | few | CASSLRGGYGYTF | TGTGCCAGCAGTTTAAGGGGGGGATATGGCTACACCTTC
TRBJ2-3 | NA | TRBV4-3 | NA | CASSQAGRAPVDTQYF | TGCGCCAGCAGCCAAGCGGGCAGGGCGCCAGTAGATACGCAGTATTTT
TRBJ1-2 | TRBD1 | TRBV7-2 | many | CASSLSSTGYGYTF | TGTGCCAGCAGCTTAAGTTCGACAGGGTATGGCTACACCTTC
TRBJ2-7 | NA | TRBV27 | few | CASSPNPLGGGHGGPYEQYF | TGTGCCAGCAGTCCAAACCCTTTAGGGGGAGGGCACGGGGGTCCCTACGAGCAGTACTTC
TRBJ2-2 | NA | TRBV4-3 | NA | CASSQEGGPVTGELFF | TGCGCCAGCAGCCAAGAGGGGGGGCCGGTCACCGGGGAGCTGTTTTTT
TRBJ2-5 | NA | TRBV21-1 | many | CATSGTGQETQYF | TGTGCCACGTCCGGGACGGGGCAAGAGACCCAGTACTTC
TRBJ1-2 | NA | TRBV28 | few | CASSLRGKLGYTF | TGTGCCAGCAGTTTACGCGGGAAGCTTGGCTACACCTTC
TRBJ2-7 | TRBD1 | TRBV4-3 | NA | CASSQGATGVWEQYF | TGCGCCAGCAGCCAAGGAGCTACAGGGGTCTGGGAGCAGTACTTC
TRBJ2-5 | NA | TRBV12-3/TRBV12-4 | few | CASSSGAETQYF | TGTGCCAGCAGTTCGGGGGCCGAGACCCAGTACTTC
TRBJ2-5 | NA | TRBV6-2/TRBV6-3 | many | CATSHVQETQYF | TGTGCCACTTCACACGTCCAAGAGACCCAGTACTTC
TRBJ2-7 | TRBD2 | TRBV6-6 | many | CASSKREGKDEQYF | TGTGCCAGCAGCAAGCGGGAGGGTAAGGACGAGCAGTACTTC
TRBJ2-7 | NA | TRBV7-9 | few | CASSLGDSGYEQYF | TGTGCCAGCAGCTTAGGGGATTCCGGTTACGAGCAGTACTTC
TRBJ2-5 | NA | TRBV9 | many | CASSDYQEETQYF | TGTGCCAGCTCGGACTACCAGGAGGAGACCCAGTACTTC
TRBJ2-7 | NA | TRBV7-8 | few | CASSLAGAVPLEQYF | TGTGCCAGCAGCTTAGCGGGCGCGGTCCCCCTCGAGCAGTACTTC
TRBJ1-2 | NA | TRBV7-8 | NA | CASSRGEGYGYTF | TGTGCCAGCAGCCGAGGGGAGGGGTATGGCTACACCTTC
TRBJ2-6 | NA | TRBV28 | NA | CASSLWATGVSLSGANVLTF | TGTGCCAGCAGTTTATGGGCGACAGGAGTCTCACTCTCTGGGGCCAACGTCCTGACTTTC
TRBJ2-1 | TRBD2 | TRBV2 | few | CASSWVAGALEYNEQFF | TGTGCCAGCAGTTGGGTAGCGGGAGCTTTAGAATACAATGAGCAGTTCTTC
TRBJ2-1 | NA | TRBV18 | few | CASSPPPGYNEQFF | TGTGCCAGCTCACCACCCCCAGGCTACAATGAGCAGTTCTTC
TRBJ2-3 | NA | TRBV7-2 | few | CASSPSASRDTQYF | TGTGCCAGCAGCCCAAGCGCGAGTAGGGATACGCAGTATTTT
TRBJ2-2 | NA | TRBV27 | many | CASSLLTQLNTGELFF | TGTGCCAGCAGTTTATTGACCCAACTAAACACCGGGGAGCTGTTTTTT
TRBJ1-6 | TRBD1 | TRBV10-3 | many | CAISRGQGAENSPLHF | TGTGCCATCAGCCGGGGACAGGGGGCGGAGAATTCACCCCTCCACTTT
TRBJ1-3 | NA | TRBV10-2 | many | CASRTDRLSGNTIYF | TGCGCCAGCAGAACCGACAGACTCTCTGGAAACACCATATATTTT
TRBJ1-6 | TRBD1 | TRBV20-1 | many | CSAIGGGYSYNSPLHF | TGCAGTGCCATAGGGGGCGGATACTCCTATAATTCACCCCTCCACTTT
TRBJ2-2 | NA | TRBV18 | many | CASSPIADTGELFF | TGTGCCAGCTCGCCAATTGCGGACACCGGGGAGCTGTTTTTT
TRBJ2-3 | TRBD2 | TRBV5-1 | NA | CASRSPSSGDTQYF | TGCGCCAGCAGGTCCCCTTCTAGCGGAGATACGCAGTATTTT
TRBJ2-7 | TRBD1 | TRBV12-3/TRBV12-4 | few | CASSLRNRGSYEQYF | TGTGCCAGCAGCCTACGGAACAGGGGGTCCTACGAGCAGTACTTC
TRBJ2-7 | TRBD2 | TRBV6-1 | many | CASSDPPGTSGYSYEQYF | TGTGCCAGCAGTGATCCGCCGGGGACTAGCGGGTACTCCTACGAGCAGTACTTC
TRBJ2-7 | TRBD2 | TRBV5-5 | few | CASSLLTSGAYEQYF | TGTGCCAGCAGCTTATTGACTAGCGGGGCCTACGAGCAGTACTTC
TRBJ1-3 | TRBD1 | TRBV28 | many | CASSLWAGGPGNTIYF | TGTGCCAGCAGTTTATGGGCAGGGGGCCCTGGAAACACCATATATTTT
TRBJ2-2 | TRBD2 | TRBV13 | many | CASSRGRPTGELFF | TGTGCCAGCAGCCGCGGGAGACCCACCGGGGAGCTGTTTTTT
TRBJ2-7 | TRBD2 | TRBV10-3 | NA | CAISDSGRVYEQYF | TGTGCCATCAGTGATAGCGGGAGAGTCTACGAGCAGTACTTC
TRBJ2-3 | NA | TRBV20-1 | NA | CGVTIQTDTQYF | TGCGGGGTAACGATACAAACAGATACGCAGTATTTT
TRBJ1-2 | NA | TRBV10-3 | few | CAITEGPTIYGYTF | TGTGCCATCACCGAGGGACCGACCATCTATGGCTACACCTTC
TRBJ2-5 | NA | TRBV28 | many | CASSFLETQYF | TGTGCCAGCAGTTTTCTGGAGACCCAGTACTTC
TRBJ2-2 | NA | TRBV7-9 | few | CASSLSSGELFF | TGTGCCAGCAGCTTATCTAGCGGGGAGCTGTTTTTT
TRBJ1-4 | TRBD1 | TRBV18 | many | CASSLDRVNEKLFF | TGTGCCAGCTCACTGGACAGGGTAAATGAAAAACTGTTTTTT
TRBJ1-2 | TRBD1 | TRBV28 | many | CASSSTGVYGYTF | TGTGCCAGCAGTTCTACAGGGGTTTATGGCTACACCTTC
TRBJ2-7 | NA | TRBV19 | few | CASSSTGGIDYEQYF | TGTGCCAGTAGCTCCACGGGGGGCATCGACTACGAGCAGTACTTC
TRBJ1-2 | NA | TRBV29-1 | many | CSVVRPLNYGYTF | TGCAGCGTTGTAAGGCCTCTTAACTATGGCTACACCTTC
TRBJ2-5 | NA | TRBV19 | many | CASSIRTEETQYF | TGTGCCAGTAGTATCCGGACGGAAGAGACCCAGTACTTC
TRBJ1-5 | NA | TRBV28 | many | CASSLSTLENSNQPQHF | TGTGCCAGCAGTTTGTCAACGTTGGAAAATAGCAATCAGCCCCAGCATTTT
TRBJ1-1 | NA | TRBV3-1 | few | CASSLNGRMNTEAFF | TGTGCCAGCAGCCTCAACGGACGGATGAACACTGAAGCTTTCTTT
TRBJ2-5 | TRBD1 | TRBV12-3/TRBV12-4 | many | CASSWTGSGLQETQYF | TGTGCCAGCAGCTGGACAGGTTCAGGGTTACAAGAGACCCAGTACTTC
TRBJ2-1 | NA | TRBV29-1 | many | CSSLELSYNEQFF | TGCAGCTCCCTTGAACTTTCCTACAATGAGCAGTTCTTC
TRBJ2-3 | NA | TRBV18 | few | CASSRNSGTSRDTQYF | TGTGCCAGCTCACGAAATTCCGGGACCTCACGAGATACGCAGTATTTT
TRBJ1-2 | NA | TRBV6-2/TRBV6-3 | many | CASNQLLGIDGYTF | TGTGCCAGCAACCAACTCCTAGGTATTGATGGCTACACCTTC
TRBJ1-5 | NA | TRBV9 | few | CASSVAPGTGQPQHF | TGTGCCAGCAGCGTAGCTCCAGGGACGGGACAGCCCCAGCATTTT
TRBJ1-1 | TRBD1 | TRBV29-1 | many | CSSGGTGMIPFF | TGCAGCTCTGGGGGGACAGGGATGATACCTTTCTTT
TRBJ2-1 | TRBD2 | TRBV20-1 | NA | CSANRGGDNEQFF | TGCAGTGCTAACCGGGGGGGGGACAATGAGCAGTTCTTC
TRBJ1-2 | NA | TRBV4-1 | many | CASSQDRRTNYGYTF | TGCGCCAGCAGCCAAGACAGGCGCACCAACTATGGCTACACCTTC
TRBJ2-1 | NA | TRBV20-1 | many | CSARDLSGGISYNEQFF | TGCAGTGCTAGAGATCTAAGTGGCGGGATCTCCTACAATGAGCAGTTCTTC
TRBJ1-1 | NA | TRBV5-1 | few | CASSIPKGEDAEAFF | TGCGCCAGCAGCATCCCAAAGGGAGAAGACGCTGAAGCTTTCTTT
TRBJ1-4 | NA | TRBV20-1 | many | CTVADTNEKLFF | TGCACCGTAGCCGATACTAATGAAAAACTGTTTTTT
TRBJ2-2 | NA | TRBV28 | few | CASSLRRATNTGELFF | TGTGCCAGCAGTTTACGTCGGGCAACGAACACCGGGGAGCTGTTTTTT
TRBJ1-4 | TRBD1 | TRBV29-1 | many | CSVEIQGDEKLFF | TGCAGCGTTGAAATACAGGGGGACGAAAAACTGTTTTTT
TRBJ2-3 | NA | TRBV10-3 | many | CAITAGQPTDTQYF | TGTGCCATCACGGCGGGACAGCCGACAGATACGCAGTATTTT
TRBJ2-3 | TRBD2 | TRBV20-1 | many | CSTQGGRVDTQYF | TGCAGTACCCAGGGCGGGAGAGTAGATACGCAGTATTTT
TRBJ2-2 | NA | TRBV20-1 | many | CSATGQLGGGELFF | TGCAGTGCTACAGGACAGTTGGGAGGCGGGGAGCTGTTTTTT
TRBJ2-7 | TRBD2 | TRBV15 | many | CATSGGTSGRAEQYF | TGTGCCACCAGCGGGGGAACTAGCGGGAGGGCCGAGCAGTACTTC
TRBJ2-2 | TRBD2 | TRBV24-1 | many | CATSDPKGLADNTGELFF | TGTGCCACCAGTGATCCTAAAGGACTAGCGGATAACACCGGGGAGCTGTTTTTT